Many counts were recorded for the clone carrying this TCR beta chain. Researchers made TCR beta libraries by using iRepertoire HTBI primers and running Arm-PCR on CDR3 regions. TCRdb passed the multiplex PCR reads through MiXCR, listing each CDR3 protein once. Among about 540,000 distinct CDR3 sequences listed, around an eighth were seen once. V was trimmed by 3 bases and J by 11 bases, leaving 17 bases between them. The germline V gene has CDR1 MDHEN and CDR2 SYDVKM. CDR3 length equals 14 residues. The data stem from a study of regulatory T cells in long-lasting Graves disease. Documented time point: newly diagnosed GD, antithyroid drugs for less than 3 months. Making the TCR library involved RNA that had been extracted from PBMCs. Separately, the same data were catalogued under a study of T cells in Graves' hyperthyroidism and ophthalmopathy. That paper states: Patients were aged 18 to 65, had disease duration under 2 months, and had newly diagnosed hyperthyroidism.

The TCR sequence derives from a man in his thirties or forties with Graves disease. The sample was peripheral blood mononuclear cells (PBMCs), taken at new diagnosis, from a patient treated with antithyroid drugs. This sequence joins TRBV28 and TRBJ1-5; tentative D call: TRBD1 (5 bases). The CDR3 sequence is CASSFPGNTRAQHF. In nucleotides, the CDR3 is TGTGCCAGCAGTTTCCCAGGGAATACCAGGGCCCAGCATTTT.